Detailed here is one T cell receptor (beta chain). Its antigen is unidentified. Method: immunoSEQ multiplex PCR; TCRdb's copy keeps in-frame clones and lacks some. The data contain about 73,000 clones, nearly 90% of them singletons. Deletions cut 6 bases from V and 8 bases from J, with 13 bases between. CDR1 and CDR2 (germline): MDHEN, SYDVKM. This CDR3 contains 12 residues. The source of the sample is a study of T cell responses to AZD1222 COVID-19 vaccine. General observations from the study: Reportedly, nearly half the spike-specific TCRs target unmutated variant regions. White British people made up most donors, females outnumbered males, and clonal diversity was possibly underestimated. Repertoires were sampled only after the peak T cell response. Only five or six individuals given AZD1222 were seropositive at baseline.

The material was peripheral blood, obtained 28 days after the second AZD1222 dose. The TCR was taken from an adult who received the AZD1222 COVID-19 vaccine. This chain joins TRBV28 and TRBJ1-2, with D possibly TRBD1 on 6 matching bases. CDR3 sequence (DNA): TGTGCCAGCAGCCGGGGACAATGGGGCTACACCTTC. Protein: CASSRGQWGYTF.